A single T cell receptor (beta chain) is shown here with its context. Antigen unknown. The source of the sample is a study of T cell responses to AZD1222 COVID-19 vaccine. Overall study results and limits: Among the donors, most were white British and more were female, and clonal diversity was possibly underestimated. Dominant CD4 TCR responses targeted spike regions 160-218 and 743-854. Baseline seropositivity occurred in only a handful of AZD1222 recipients.

The data were produced by immunoSEQ multiplex PCR, yet TCRdb's version contains in-frame clones alone and is incomplete. Found here are about 180,000 clones, about 93% of them singletons; the top ten hold 1.5% to 2%. The receptor was isolated from an adult who received the AZD1222 COVID-19 vaccine. The material was peripheral blood, obtained 28 days after the second AZD1222 dose.

The CDR3 sequence: CASSLRTSASDEQFF. Here the CDR3 DNA reads TGTGCCAGCAGCTTAAGGACTAGCGCCTCGGATGAGCAGTTCTTC. This chain joins TRBV7-3 and TRBJ2-1; TRBD2 aligns across 9 bases. The germline V gene has CDR1 SGHTA and CDR2 FQGTGA. With 1 base clipped from V and 8 bases from J, the junction kept 6 bases outside the gene matches. This CDR3 contains 15 residues.